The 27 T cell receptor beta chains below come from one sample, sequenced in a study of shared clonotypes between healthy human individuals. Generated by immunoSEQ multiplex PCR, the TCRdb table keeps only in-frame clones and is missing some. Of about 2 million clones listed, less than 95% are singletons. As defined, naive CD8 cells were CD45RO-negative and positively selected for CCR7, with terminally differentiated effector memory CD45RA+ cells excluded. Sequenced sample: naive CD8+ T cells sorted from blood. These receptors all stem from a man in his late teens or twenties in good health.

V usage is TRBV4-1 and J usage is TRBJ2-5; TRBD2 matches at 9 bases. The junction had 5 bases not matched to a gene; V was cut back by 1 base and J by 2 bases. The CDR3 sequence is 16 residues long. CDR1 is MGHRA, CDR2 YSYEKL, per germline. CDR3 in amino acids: CASSQVGGREQETQYF. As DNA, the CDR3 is TGCGCCAGCAGCCAAGTGGGCGGGAGGGAGCAAGAGACCCAGTACTTC.

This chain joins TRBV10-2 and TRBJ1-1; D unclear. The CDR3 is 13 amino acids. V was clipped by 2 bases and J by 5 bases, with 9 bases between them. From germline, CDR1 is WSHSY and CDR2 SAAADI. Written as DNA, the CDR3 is TGCGCCAGCAGTGAGGGGAGGTGGACTGAAGCTTTCTTT. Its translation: CASSEGRWTEAFF.

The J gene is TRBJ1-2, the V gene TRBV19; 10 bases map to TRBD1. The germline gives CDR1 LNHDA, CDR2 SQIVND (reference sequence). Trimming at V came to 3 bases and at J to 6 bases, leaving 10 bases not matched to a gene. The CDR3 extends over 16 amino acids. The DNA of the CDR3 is TGTGCCAGTAGTATTTTGGGACAGGGGTACCGAGATGGCTACACCTTC. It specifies CASSILGQGYRDGYTF. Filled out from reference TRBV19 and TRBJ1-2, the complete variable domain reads DGGITQSPKYLFRKEGQNVTLSCEQNLNHDAMYWYRQDPGQGLRLIYYSQIVNDFQKGDIAEGYSVSREKKESFPLTVTSAQKNPTAFYLCASSILGQGYRDGYTFGSGTRLTVV.

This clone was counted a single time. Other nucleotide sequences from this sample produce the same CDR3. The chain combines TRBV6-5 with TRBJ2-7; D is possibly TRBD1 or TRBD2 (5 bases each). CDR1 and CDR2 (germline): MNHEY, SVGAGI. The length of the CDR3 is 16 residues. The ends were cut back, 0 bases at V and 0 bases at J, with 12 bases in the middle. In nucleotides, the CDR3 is TGTGCCAGCAGTTACTCGGTAGGGGAGAGCTCCTACGAGCAGTACTTC. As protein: CASSYSVGESSYEQYF.

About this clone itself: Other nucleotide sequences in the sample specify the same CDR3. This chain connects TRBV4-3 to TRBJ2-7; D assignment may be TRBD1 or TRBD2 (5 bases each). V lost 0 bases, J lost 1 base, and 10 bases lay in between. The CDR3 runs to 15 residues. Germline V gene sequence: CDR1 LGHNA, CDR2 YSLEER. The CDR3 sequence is CASSQDRGASYEQYF. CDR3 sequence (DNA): TGCGCCAGCAGCCAAGATAGGGGAGCGTCCTACGAGCAGTACTTC.

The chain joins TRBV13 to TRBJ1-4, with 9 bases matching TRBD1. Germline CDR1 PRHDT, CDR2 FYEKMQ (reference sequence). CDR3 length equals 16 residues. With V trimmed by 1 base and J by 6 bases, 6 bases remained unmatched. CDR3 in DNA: TGTGCCAGCAGCTTAGAACCCGGGACAGGGTATGAAAAACTGTTTTTT. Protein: CASSLEPGTGYEKLFF.

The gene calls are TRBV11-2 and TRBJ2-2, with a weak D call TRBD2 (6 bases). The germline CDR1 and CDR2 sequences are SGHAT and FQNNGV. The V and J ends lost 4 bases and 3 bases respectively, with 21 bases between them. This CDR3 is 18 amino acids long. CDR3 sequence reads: CASSSAYDGTPHTGELFF. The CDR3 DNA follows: TGTGCCAGCAGCTCCGCTTACGACGGGACTCCGCACACCGGGGAGCTGTTTTTT.

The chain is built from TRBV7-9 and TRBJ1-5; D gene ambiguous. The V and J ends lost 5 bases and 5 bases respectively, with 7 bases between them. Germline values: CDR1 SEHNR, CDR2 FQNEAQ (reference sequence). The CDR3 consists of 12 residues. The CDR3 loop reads CASSAADQPQHF. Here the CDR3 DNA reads TGTGCCAGCAGCGCGGCGGATCAGCCCCAGCATTTT.

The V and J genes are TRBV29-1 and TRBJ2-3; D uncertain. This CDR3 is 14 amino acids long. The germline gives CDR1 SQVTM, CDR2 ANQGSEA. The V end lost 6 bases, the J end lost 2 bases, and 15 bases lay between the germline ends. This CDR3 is CSVRTKKFTDTQYF. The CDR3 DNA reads TGCAGCGTAAGGACCAAAAAATTCACAGATACGCAGTATTTT.

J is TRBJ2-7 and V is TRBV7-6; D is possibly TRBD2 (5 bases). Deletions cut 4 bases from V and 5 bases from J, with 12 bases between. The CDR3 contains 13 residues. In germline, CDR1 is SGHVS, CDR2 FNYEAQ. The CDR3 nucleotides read TGTGCCAGCAGCTCGGGTCACGGGGACGAGCAGTACTTC. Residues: CASSSGHGDEQYF.

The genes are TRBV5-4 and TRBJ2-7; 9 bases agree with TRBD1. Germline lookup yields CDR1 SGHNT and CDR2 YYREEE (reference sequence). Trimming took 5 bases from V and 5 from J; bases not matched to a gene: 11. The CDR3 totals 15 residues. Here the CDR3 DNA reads TGTGCCAGCAGTCCGATTGGGACAGGGTCCCACGAGCAGTACTTC. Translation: CASSPIGTGSHEQYF.

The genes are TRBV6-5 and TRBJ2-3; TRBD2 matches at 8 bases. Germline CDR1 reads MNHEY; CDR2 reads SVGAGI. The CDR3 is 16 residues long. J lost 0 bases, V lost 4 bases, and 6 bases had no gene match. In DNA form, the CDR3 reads TGTGCCAGCAGTTTTAGCGGGATCACTAGCACAGATACGCAGTATTTT. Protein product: CASSFSGITSTDTQYF.

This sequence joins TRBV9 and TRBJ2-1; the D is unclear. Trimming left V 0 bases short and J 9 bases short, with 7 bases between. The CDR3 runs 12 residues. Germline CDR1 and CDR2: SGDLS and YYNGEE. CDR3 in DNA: TGTGCCAGCAGCGTAGATGGAGTTGAGCAGTTCTTC. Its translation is CASSVDGVEQFF.

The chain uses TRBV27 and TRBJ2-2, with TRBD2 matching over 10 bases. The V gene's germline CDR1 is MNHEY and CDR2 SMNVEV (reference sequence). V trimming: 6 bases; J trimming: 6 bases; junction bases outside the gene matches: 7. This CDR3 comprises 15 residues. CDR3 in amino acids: CASRLAGAQSGELFF. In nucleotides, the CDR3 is TGTGCCAGCAGGCTAGCGGGAGCTCAATCCGGGGAGCTGTTTTTT.

The CDR3 is CASSEGLMNTGELFF. For the CDR3, the DNA is TGTGCCAGTAGTGAAGGGCTGATGAACACCGGGGAGCTGTTTTTT. The chain links TRBV19 to TRBJ2-2; D unclear. Trimming took 5 bases from V and 1 from J, leaving 11 bases between them. Germline V lookup: CDR1 LNHDA, CDR2 SQIVND (reference sequence). This CDR3 is 15 amino acids long.

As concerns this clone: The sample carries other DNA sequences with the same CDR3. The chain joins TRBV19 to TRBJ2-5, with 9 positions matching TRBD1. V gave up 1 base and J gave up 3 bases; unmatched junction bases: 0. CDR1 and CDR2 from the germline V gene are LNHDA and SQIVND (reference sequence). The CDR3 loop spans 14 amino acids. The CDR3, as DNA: TGTGCCAGTAGTATAGGGACAGGGGAAGAGACCCAGTACTTC. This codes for CASSIGTGEETQYF.

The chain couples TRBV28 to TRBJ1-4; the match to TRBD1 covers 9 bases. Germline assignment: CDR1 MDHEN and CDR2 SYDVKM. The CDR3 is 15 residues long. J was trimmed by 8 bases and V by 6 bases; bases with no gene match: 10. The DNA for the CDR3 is TGTGCCAGCAGGTTCCCGGGACAGGGAGAAGAAAAACTGTTTTTT. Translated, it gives CASRFPGQGEEKLFF.

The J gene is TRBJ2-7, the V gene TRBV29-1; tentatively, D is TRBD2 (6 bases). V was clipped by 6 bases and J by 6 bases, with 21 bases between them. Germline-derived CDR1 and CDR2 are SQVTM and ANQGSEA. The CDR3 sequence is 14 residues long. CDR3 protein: CSVRTMRGDREQYF. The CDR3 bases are TGCAGCGTCCGGACTATGAGGGGAGATCGCGAGCAGTACTTC.

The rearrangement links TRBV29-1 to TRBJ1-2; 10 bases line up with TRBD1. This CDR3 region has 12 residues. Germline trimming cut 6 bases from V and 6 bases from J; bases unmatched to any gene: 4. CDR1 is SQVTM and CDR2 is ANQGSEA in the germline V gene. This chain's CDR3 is CSVSDRGNGYTF. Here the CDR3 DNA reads TGCAGCGTCTCGGACAGGGGGAATGGCTACACCTTC.

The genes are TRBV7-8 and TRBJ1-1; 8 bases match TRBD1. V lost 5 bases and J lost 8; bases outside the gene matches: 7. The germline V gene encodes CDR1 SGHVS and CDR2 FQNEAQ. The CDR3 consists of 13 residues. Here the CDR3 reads CASSPGQEEEAFF. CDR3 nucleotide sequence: TGTGCCAGCAGCCCGGGACAGGAGGAAGAAGCTTTCTTT.

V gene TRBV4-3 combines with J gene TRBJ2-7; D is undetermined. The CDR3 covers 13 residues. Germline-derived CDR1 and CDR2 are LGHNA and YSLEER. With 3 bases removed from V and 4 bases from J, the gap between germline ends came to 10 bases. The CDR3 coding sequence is TGCGCCAGCAGCCAGGGCAACAGTTACGAGCAGTACTTC. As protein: CASSQGNSYEQYF.

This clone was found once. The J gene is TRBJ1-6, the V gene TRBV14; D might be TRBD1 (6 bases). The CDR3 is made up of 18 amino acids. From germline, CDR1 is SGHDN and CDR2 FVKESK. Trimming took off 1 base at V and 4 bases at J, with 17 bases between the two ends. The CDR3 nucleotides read TGTGCCAGCAGCCAAGGCCAGGGGATACGTTTATATAATTCACCCCTCCACTTT. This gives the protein CASSQGQGIRLYNSPLHF.

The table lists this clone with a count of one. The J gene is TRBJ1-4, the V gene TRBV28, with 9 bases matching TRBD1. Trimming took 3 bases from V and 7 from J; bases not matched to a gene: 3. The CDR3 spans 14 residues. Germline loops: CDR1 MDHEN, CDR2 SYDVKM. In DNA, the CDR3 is TGTGCCAGCAGTTTGACAGGGGGGAGTGAAAAACTGTTTTTT. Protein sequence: CASSLTGGSEKLFF.

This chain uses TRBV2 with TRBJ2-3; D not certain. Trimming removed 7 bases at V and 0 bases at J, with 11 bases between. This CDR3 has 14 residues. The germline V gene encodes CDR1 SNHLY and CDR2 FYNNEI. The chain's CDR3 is CASTWISSTDTQYF. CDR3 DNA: TGTGCCAGCACTTGGATCTCTAGCACAGATACGCAGTATTTT.

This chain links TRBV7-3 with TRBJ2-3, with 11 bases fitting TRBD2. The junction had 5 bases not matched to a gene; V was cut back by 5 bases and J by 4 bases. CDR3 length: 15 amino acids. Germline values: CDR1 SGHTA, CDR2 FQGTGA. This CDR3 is CASSQGTSGADTQYF. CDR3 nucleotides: TGTGCCAGCAGCCAGGGGACTAGCGGCGCAGATACGCAGTATTTT.

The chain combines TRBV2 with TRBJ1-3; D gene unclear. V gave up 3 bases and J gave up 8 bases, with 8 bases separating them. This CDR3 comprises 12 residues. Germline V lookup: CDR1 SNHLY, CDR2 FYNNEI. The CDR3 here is CASSDSTYTIYF. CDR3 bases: TGTGCCAGCAGTGATAGTACTTACACCATATATTTT.

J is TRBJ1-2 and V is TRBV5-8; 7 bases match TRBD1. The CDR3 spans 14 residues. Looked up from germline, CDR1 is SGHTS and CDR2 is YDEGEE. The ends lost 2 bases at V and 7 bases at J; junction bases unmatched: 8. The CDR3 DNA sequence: TGTGCCAGCAGCTTCTGGCAGGGGGTATCTGGCTACACCTTC. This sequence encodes CASSFWQGVSGYTF.